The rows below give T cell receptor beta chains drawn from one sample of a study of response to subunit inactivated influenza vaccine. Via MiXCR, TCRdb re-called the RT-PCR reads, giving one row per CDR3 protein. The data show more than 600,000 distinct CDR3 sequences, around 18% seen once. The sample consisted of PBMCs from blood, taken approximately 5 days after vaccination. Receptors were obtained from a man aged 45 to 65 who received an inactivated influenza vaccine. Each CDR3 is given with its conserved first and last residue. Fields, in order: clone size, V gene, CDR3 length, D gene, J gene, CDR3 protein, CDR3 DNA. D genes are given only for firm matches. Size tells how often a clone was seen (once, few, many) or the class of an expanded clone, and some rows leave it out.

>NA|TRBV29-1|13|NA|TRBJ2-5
CSVGGRVQETQYF
TGCAGCGTGGGGGGGCGGGTCCAAGAGACCCAGTACTTC
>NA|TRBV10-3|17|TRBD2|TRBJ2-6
CAIKGLAATSGANVLTF
TGTGCCATCAAGGGACTAGCGGCCACCTCTGGGGCCAACGTCCTGACTTTC
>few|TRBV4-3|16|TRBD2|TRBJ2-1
CASSQGGGGSYNEQFF
TGCGCCAGCAGCCAAGGCGGGGGGGGCTCCTACAATGAGCAGTTCTTC
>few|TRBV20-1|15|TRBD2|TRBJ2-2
CSVPGLAGNTGELFF
TGCAGTGTCCCGGGACTAGCGGGGAACACCGGGGAGCTGTTTTTT
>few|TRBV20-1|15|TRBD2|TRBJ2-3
CSALTSGRGTDTQYF
TGCAGTGCTCTGACTAGCGGGAGGGGCACAGATACGCAGTATTTT
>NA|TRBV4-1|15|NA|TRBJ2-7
CASSQDMTYAGEQYF
TGCGCCAGCAGCCAAGATATGACCTACGCAGGGGAGCAGTACTTC
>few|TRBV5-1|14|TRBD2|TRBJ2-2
CASRSGLANGELFF
TGCGCCAGCAGATCGGGACTAGCAAACGGGGAGCTGTTTTTT
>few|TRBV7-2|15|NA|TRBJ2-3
CASSHNRPRQDTQYF
TGTGCCAGCAGCCATAACCGCCCAAGGCAAGATACGCAGTATTTT
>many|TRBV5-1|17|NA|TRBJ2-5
CASRTGVLAGLQETQYF
TGCGCCAGCAGGACAGGGGTCCTAGCGGGCCTTCAAGAGACCCAGTACTTC
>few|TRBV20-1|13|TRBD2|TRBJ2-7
CSATTSGSYEQYF
TGCAGTGCCACGACTAGCGGTTCCTACGAGCAGTACTTC
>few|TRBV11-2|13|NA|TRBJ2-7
CASSLRGGVEQYF
TGTGCCAGCAGCTTAAGGGGTGGGGTCGAGCAGTACTTC
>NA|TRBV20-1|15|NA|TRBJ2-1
CSARDLRGRYNEQFF
TGCAGTGCTAGAGATTTGAGAGGGCGGTACAATGAGCAGTTCTTC
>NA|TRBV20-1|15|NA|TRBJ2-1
CSARSTASPMHEQFF
TGCAGTGCTAGGTCAACGGCTTCGCCAATGCATGAGCAGTTCTTC
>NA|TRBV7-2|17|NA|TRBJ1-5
CASSFLPSLISNQPQHF
TGTGCCAGCAGCTTCCTCCCGTCACTTATCAGCAATCAGCCCCAGCATTTT
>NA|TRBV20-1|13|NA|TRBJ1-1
CSAPHGPASKAFF
TGCAGTGCTCCCCACGGACCGGCCTCTAAAGCTTTCTTT